This TCR beta chain is drawn from a study of blood T cell repertoires in COVID-19. The overall study: The cDNA or gDNA used as material had been derived from T cells, B-cell-depleted T cells, or PBMCs.

Seattle patients were enrolled while actively infected and followed longitudinally. The CDR3 is 15 amino acids. The V gene's germline CDR1 is MNHEY and CDR2 SMNVEV (reference sequence). The junction had 5 bases not matched to a gene; V was cut back by 5 bases and J by 1 base. In this sample, this clone turned up a few times. Original processing methods: Amplification of reference gene primers provided the estimated nucleated cell counts. Assay used: immunoSEQ multiplex PCR; TCRdb lists only in-frame clones, some missing. That table is the source of V, J and clone size, and D and trimming were worked out from the DNA. The sample consists of some 59,000 clones, around 80% of them appearing once.

Sequencing used peripheral blood. The clonotype comes from a man under 40 with COVID-19, enrolled during active disease. The chain employs TRBV27 and TRBJ1-1, with 9 bases matching TRBD1. The CDR3 sequence: CASSQGQGPNTEAFF. As DNA, the CDR3 is TGTGCCAGCAGTCAGGGACAGGGACCGAACACTGAAGCTTTCTTT.